One sample yielded the 20 T cell receptor beta chains listed below, sequenced in a study of blood T cell repertoires in COVID-19. Here immunoSEQ multiplex PCR was the method, and the copy in TCRdb shows in-frame clones only, minus some. The sample shows tens of thousands of clones, 80% to 90% of them seen only once. Sequencing was carried out using peripheral blood. The receptors originated from a woman aged 70-85 years with active COVID-19.

The chain has TRBV11-3 and TRBJ2-7; D may be TRBD2 (5 bases). Germline CDR1 reads SGHNT; CDR2 reads YENEEA. This CDR3 has 15 amino acids. Trimming removed 0 bases from V and 2 bases from J, with 11 bases in between. CDR3 region: CASSLEGPGTYEQYF. The CDR3 DNA follows: TGTGCCAGCAGCTTAGAGGGCCCGGGGACCTACGAGCAGTACTTC.

Regarding this clone: At the DNA level, this CDR3 is encoded by other sequences in the same sample as well. V usage is TRBV28 and J usage is TRBJ1-4; 8 bases are a match to TRBD1. After removal of 5 bases from V and 8 bases from J, the junction contained 7 bases not matched to a gene. This CDR3 is built from 14 residues. From germline, CDR1 is MDHEN and CDR2 SYDVKM. The CDR3 DNA follows: TGTGCCAGCAGTCGCGGACAGGGTAGAGAAAAACTGTTTTTT. The encoded protein is CASSRGQGREKLFF. Complete variable domain (other parts from reference TRBV28 and TRBJ1-4): DVKVTQSSRYLVKRTGEKVFLECVQDMDHENMFWYRQDPGLGLRLIYFSYDVKMKEKGDIPEGYSVSREKKERFSLILESASTNQTSMYLCASSRGQGREKLFFGSGTQLSVL.

The chain couples TRBV30 to TRBJ2-1; perhaps TRBD1 as D (6 bases). Germline CDR1 reads GTSNPN; CDR2 reads SVGIG (reference sequence). With 1 base removed from V and 8 bases from J, the gap between germline ends came to 15 bases. CDR3 length: 14 amino acids. CDR3 residues: CAWSEGHGGDEQFF. CDR3 nucleotides: TGTGCCTGGAGTGAGGGACATGGTGGGGATGAGCAGTTCTTC.

The chain recombines TRBV3-1 (or the pseudogene TRBV3-2) with TRBJ1-2; 7 nucleotides align to TRBD1. J gave up 2 bases and V 4 bases, and 4 bases lay outside the gene matches. CDR1 LGHDT and CDR2 YNNKEL come from the germline V gene (reference sequence). This CDR3 spans 14 amino acids. CDR3 DNA: TGTGCCAGCAGCCTGCTACAGGGGAACTATGGCTACACCTTC. This translates into CASSLLQGNYGYTF.

The chain combines TRBV18 with TRBJ2-2; D uncertain. V was clipped by 4 bases and J by 5 bases, with 8 bases between them. Germline V lookup: CDR1 KGHSH, CDR2 LQKENI. This CDR3 has 13 amino acids. CDR3 in DNA: TGTGCCAGCTCACAACGAGAAACCGGGGAGCTGTTTTTT. This translates into CASSQRETGELFF.

The chain carries TRBV7-3 and TRBJ2-3, with TRBD2 matching 8 bases. Germline loops: CDR1 SGHTA, CDR2 FQGTGA. V shed 3 bases and J 10 bases; nucleotides not matched to a gene: 9. The CDR3 length is 14 residues. The CDR3 nucleotides read TGTGCCAGCAGCTTCGGGGGGACTAGTCCTGCGCAGTATTTT. Protein sequence: CASSFGGTSPAQYF.

The J gene is TRBJ2-5, the V gene TRBV9; 7 positions match TRBD1. The CDR3 is 14 amino acids. With 0 bases clipped from V and 4 bases from J, the junction kept 3 bases outside the gene matches. Germline assignment: CDR1 SGDLS and CDR2 YYNGEE. In DNA form, the CDR3 reads TGTGCCAGCAGCGTAGCGACAGGGAGAGAGACCCAGTACTTC. Protein: CASSVATGRETQYF.

The chain combines TRBV11-2 with TRBJ1-2; a possible D gene is TRBD1 (6 bases). The V and J ends lost 5 bases and 8 bases respectively, with 15 bases between them. CDR3 size: 13 residues. Germline CDR1 reads SGHAT; CDR2 reads FQNNGV. This CDR3 reads CASSQPPGVGYTF. The CDR3 region has the DNA TGTGCCAGCAGCCAGCCTCCAGGGGTCGGCTACACCTTC.

This chain links TRBV5-1 with TRBJ2-5, with D perhaps matching TRBD1 (5 bases). V was clipped by 0 bases and J by 7 bases, with 10 bases between them. The CDR3 is 13 amino acids. CDR1 and CDR2 from the germline V gene are SGHRS and YFSETQ. The CDR3 DNA follows: TGCGCCAGCAGCTTGGATGGGCAGGGGACCCAGTACTTC. As protein: CASSLDGQGTQYF. Based on the CDR3 plus reference TRBV5-1 and TRBJ2-5, the full variable domain is KAGVTQTPRYLIKTRGQQVTLSCSPISGHRSVSWYQQTPGQGLQFLFEYFSETQRNKGNFPGRFSGRQFSNSRSEMNVSTLELGDSALYLCASSLDGQGTQYFGPGTRLLVL.

This chain joins TRBV7-3 and TRBJ1-3; D is unclear. CDR1 and CDR2 (germline): SGHTA, FQGTGA. V was pared by 2 bases and J by 4 bases, with 15 bases between. The CDR3 loop spans 16 amino acids. The CDR3, as DNA: TGTGCCAGCAGCTTAGGACCTCCCGCGGGGGGAAACACCATATATTTT. This encodes CASSLGPPAGGNTIYF.

This clone was seen a single time. The chain uses TRBV6-5 and TRBJ1-2; D is possibly TRBD1 (5 bases). The CDR3 has 16 residues. V lost 0 bases and J lost 4, with 15 bases in between. Germline V gene data show CDR1 as MNHEY and CDR2 as SVGAGI. DNA for the CDR3: TGTGCCAGCAGTTACTCGAGATCCCGCGGGGGCTATGGCTACACCTTC. The encoded protein is CASSYSRSRGGYGYTF.

The J gene is TRBJ1-5, the V gene TRBV10-3; TRBD1 might be the D (5 bases). Germline CDR1 is ENHRY and CDR2 is SYGVKD. The CDR3 contains 14 residues. Trimming pared 4 bases from V and 0 bases from J, leaving 7 bases between. CDR3 region: CAISADISNQPQHF. CDR3 sequence (DNA): TGTGCCATCAGTGCGGACATTAGCAATCAGCCCCAGCATTTT.

J is TRBJ2-3 and V is TRBV27; D is uncertain. There are 15 residues in the CDR3. Germline values: CDR1 MNHEY, CDR2 SMNVEV (reference sequence). The V gene lost 10 bases and the J gene lost 2 bases, with 19 bases spanning the gap. CDR3 in amino acids: CATQISPYHTDTQYF. The DNA of the CDR3 is TGTGCCACCCAAATTAGCCCCTACCACACAGATACGCAGTATTTT.

The rearrangement joins TRBV2 to TRBJ2-7; a possible D gene is TRBD1 (5 bases). V lost 8 bases to trimming and J lost 0 bases, with 14 bases between them. CDR1 and CDR2 from the germline V gene are SNHLY and FYNNEI. The CDR3 contains 14 residues. CDR3 nucleotide sequence: TGTGCCAGCGGGCAGGGTGGATACTCCTACGAGCAGTACTTC. Translated, it gives CASGQGGYSYEQYF.

J is TRBJ1-3 and V is TRBV28; the match to TRBD1 covers 12 bases. This CDR3 has 19 amino acids. CDR1 and CDR2 (germline): MDHEN, SYDVKM. V lost 5 bases and J lost 4; bases outside the gene matches: 15. CDR3: CASSIGTGGAVISGNTIYF. CDR3 sequence (DNA): TGTGCCAGCAGTATAGGGACAGGGGGCGCAGTCATTTCCGGAAACACCATATATTTT.

This chain uses TRBV6-2 or TRBV6-3 with TRBJ2-5; D ambiguous. The V and J ends lost 5 bases and 7 bases respectively, with 11 bases between them. CDR1 is MNHEY, CDR2 SVGEGT, per germline. The CDR3 consists of 12 residues. The CDR3 spells CASSPLSGTQYF. CDR3 sequence (DNA): TGTGCCAGCAGTCCCTTATCAGGGACCCAGTACTTC.

V and J are TRBV27 and TRBJ1-5, with no clear D. The CDR3 is 15 amino acids. CDR1 and CDR2 (germline): MNHEY, SMNVEV (reference sequence). V was cut by 2 bases and J by 1 base, with 9 bases left in between. The CDR3 here is CASSLVWQSNQPQHF. Here the CDR3 DNA reads TGTGCCAGCAGTTTAGTGTGGCAGAGCAATCAGCCCCAGCATTTT.

The chain employs TRBV5-1 and TRBJ2-5, with 7 bases lining up with TRBD2. The V gene end was trimmed by 0 bases and the J gene end by 2 bases; junction bases not matched to a gene: 4. The germline gives CDR1 SGHRS, CDR2 YFSETQ. The CDR3 has 15 amino acids. CDR3 protein: CASSLGLASQETQYF. In DNA form, the CDR3 reads TGCGCCAGCAGCTTGGGACTAGCCAGTCAAGAGACCCAGTACTTC.

The rearrangement joins TRBV6-2 or TRBV6-3 to TRBJ2-5, with D unclear. The V end lost 4 bases, the J end lost 4 bases, and 7 bases lay between the germline ends. The CDR3 runs 12 residues. Looked up from germline, CDR1 is MNHEY and CDR2 is SVGEGT. The chain's CDR3 is CASSLARETQYF. DNA for the CDR3: TGTGCCAGCAGTTTGGCTAGAGAGACCCAGTACTTC.

J is TRBJ2-1 and V is TRBV9; 15 bases agree with TRBD2. The germline V gene has CDR1 SGDLS and CDR2 YYNGEE. The CDR3 runs to 20 residues. The trim removed 0 bases at V and 4 bases at J, leaving 11 bases unmatched. In nucleotides, the CDR3 is TGTGCCAGCAGCGTAGCGGGGACTAGCGGGGGGCCGTCGGTATACAATGAGCAGTTCTTC. It translates to CASSVAGTSGGPSVYNEQFF. The full variable domain, rest sourced from reference TRBV9 and TRBJ2-1, is DSGVTQTPKHLITATGQRVTLRCSPRSGDLSVYWYQQSLDQGLQFLIQYYNGEERAKGNILERFSAQQFPDLHSELNLSSLELGDSALYFCASSVAGTSGGPSVYNEQFFGPGTRLTVL.